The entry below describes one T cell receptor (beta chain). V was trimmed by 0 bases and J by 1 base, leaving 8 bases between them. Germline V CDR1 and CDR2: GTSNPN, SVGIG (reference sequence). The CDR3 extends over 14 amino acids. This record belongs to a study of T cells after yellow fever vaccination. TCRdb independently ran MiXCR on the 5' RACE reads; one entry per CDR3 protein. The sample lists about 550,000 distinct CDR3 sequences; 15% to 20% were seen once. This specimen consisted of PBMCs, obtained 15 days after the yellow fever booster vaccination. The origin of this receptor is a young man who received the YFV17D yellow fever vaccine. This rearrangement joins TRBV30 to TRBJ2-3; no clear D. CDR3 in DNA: TGTGCCTGGAGTGTACCGGGCGGCACAGATACGCAGTATTTT. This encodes CAWSVPGGTDTQYF.